This T cell receptor (beta chain) was documented in a study of cytomegalovirus exposure and HLA in healthy donors (dated by TCRdb to 2017 to 2019). About the full investigation: In an earlier analysis of 587 of the donors, approximately 300 Gb of sequence data and approximately 100 million unique TCR beta sequences from approximately 180 million T cells were reported. Roughly 300 gigabases of sequencing data and 91 million or so unique TCR sequences made up an early release that covered about 640 HLA-typed donors. The genetic ancestry cluster associated with self-reported Caucasian donors included approximately 85% of the roughly 400 genotyped donors. The study aimed to test whether signatures of past pathogen exposure could be identified by cataloging public T cell receptors. The study profiled the T cell repertoires of under 850 subjects by immunosequencing and related them to cytomegalovirus serostatus. Along with the roughly 700-subject first cohort, a separate validation cohort of over a hundred different subjects was used. To predict cytomegalovirus infection status, the study brought together high-throughput TCR immunosequencing, statistical association of individual TCRs with disease status, and machine learning. A later analysis re-analyzed previously published TCR beta repertoires from roughly 600 donors and added high-resolution HLA genotyping to study TCR occurrence patterns. Rather than drawing on any new phenotypic data, the later analysis identified candidate immune exposures from TCR beta sequences and the way those sequences occurred across donors. An earlier analysis of some 500 of the donors used high-throughput TCR beta sequencing to judge whether each TCR beta V gene segment behaved as functional or pseudogenic. Donor age, sex, ethnicity and CMV serostatus were collected together with the repertoire data. A later genetic analysis took genome-wide SNP genotypes for about 65% of the 666 donors and used that subset as a discovery cohort. All discovery cohort repertoires had been generated using a single sequencing platform. HLA typing covered class I and class II loci at four-digit resolution. Typing coverage differed by locus: A, B, C, DRB1 and DQB1 were typed in about 620-630 donors, DQA1 in about 500, DPA1 in nearly 610, and DPB1 in approximately 450. Several DR-DQ haplotypes were handled as single units for association and clustering, since linkage in the cohort was strong. Across 398 genotyped donors of the cohort, an average of roughly 250,000 unique TCR beta nucleotide sequences per donor were sequenced, and around 19% of those sequences were non-productive.

The cohort was made up of 666 healthy bone marrow donors. All cohort members were sampled while nominally healthy, although unrecorded immune exposures were likely present. The donor was CMV seropositive and was included in the group of about 290 seropositive cohort members. A peripheral blood sample was provided by each donor, and peripheral blood mononuclear cells were used for TCR beta sequencing. Genomic DNA extraction from the blood cell samples was performed with the Qiagen DNeasy Blood Extraction Kit. Study-level results and caveats: Presence/absence analyses assumed roughly uniform sequencing depth across donors, an assumption that may not hold. In this cohort, only TCR beta chains were sequenced, and detectable features were limited by the absence of alpha or paired-chain data. A further reported finding was that TCR beta sequences accurately predicted the HLA-A and HLA-B alleles for most subjects in the first cohort. Strong co-occurrence of HLA alleles, especially DR and DQ, made assigning TCR associations to individual alleles difficult. In vitro tests confirmed that a few of the cytomegalovirus-associated TCR beta chains recognize cytomegalovirus antigens. A later genetic analysis associated a missense DCLRE1C variant with V-gene and J-gene trimming of TCR beta chains, and an independent cohort replicated the association. A total of about 150 TCR beta chains were listed by the study as associated with cytomegalovirus. The classifier was reported to diagnose cytomegalovirus status with high specificity and sensitivity in both the original and validation cohorts. For the cohort, immune exposure information was limited to CMV serostatus. In a later analysis, 16,951 TCR beta sequences were associated with specific HLA alleles at a false discovery rate of 0.05. In a later analysis, most CMV-associated TCR beta chains were found to appear HLA-restricted, with HLA associations seemingly driven largely by CMV exposure. Some IMGT-functional V segments, including TRBV6-2 and TRBV6-3, could not be distinguished by the 87-base-pair reads and were therefore excluded. In a later analysis, HLA-associated TCR beta chains were found to be more clonally expanded and to have lower generation probabilities than equally common non-associated chains. Broadly in line with IMGT annotations, most TCR beta V segments showed up in productive rearrangements about 90% or about 30% of the time in an earlier analysis of a few hundred of the donors. Because HLA typing was unavailable for some donors at each locus, only the typed subset was used in association tests. According to a later analysis, TCR association rates differed among HLA loci, with DRB1 alleles showing the most associated TCRs and HLA-C alleles showing the fewest. The authors suggested that the approach could potentially be generalized to other disease states and immunological phenotypes. Because counts were too low, under 20 rarely observed V segments, including chromosome 9 orphons, were left out of the earlier analysis of approximately 580 of the donors. Across donors, most TCR sequences were observed very rarely, whereas some public TCRs were present in many individuals. Correlated functional status among segregating V segments might reflect linkage disequilibrium, but an unknown experimental factor could not be ruled out. In a later genetic analysis, fewer N-insertions in productive TCRs were reported among donors in an Asian-associated ancestry cluster than the roughly 700-donor mean. The sequencing pipeline was judged likely to have produced a cluster of highly shared sequence variants as a technical artifact. A later analysis reported that several top co-occurrence clusters appeared linked to parvovirus B19, influenza, CMV and Epstein-Barr virus.

Libraries were built with the immunoSEQ multiplex PCR assay. For the multiplex PCR, a mixture combining 60 forward primers for TCR Vbeta segments and 13 reverse primers for TCR Jbeta segments was used. Amplification of the CDR3 region of rearranged TCR beta genes was performed with a multiplex PCR assay on genomic DNA. Amplified TCR beta libraries were sequenced as 87-base-pair reads on the Illumina HiSeq System. Per the original workflow: A later analysis counted approximately 74 million unique TCR beta chains across the 650 to 800 repertoires, and 10 million to 12 million of these chains were shared by at least two donors. To remove PCR and sequencing errors, raw reads were error-corrected and collapsed into unique sequences using a nearest-neighbor algorithm that merged closely related sequences. Alignment of CDR3 sequences to IMGT reference sequences was used to assign V, D and J gene segments. For a sequence to be retained, a match of at least six nucleotides was required to both a V gene segment and a J gene segment. Rearrangements were called productive when the CDR3 lacked stop codons and stayed in frame with V and J; all others were non-productive. CDR3 was defined by IMGT convention, running from the second conserved V-encoded cysteine to the conserved J-encoded phenylalanine. Sequences without an unambiguous match to a single V gene segment were excluded from the earlier analysis of over 500 of the donors. An earlier analysis of about 590 of the donors classified V segments as functional when productive rearrangements were above 56.7% and as segregating when the standard deviation between donors was above 5%. To diagnose cytomegalovirus status from the catalog of TCR beta chain sequences, a statistical classification framework was built. V and J gene assignment, in a later analysis, came from comparing TCR nucleotide sequences with IMGT/GENE-DB human TR gene sequences. The TCRdist pipeline was used in a later analysis to assign CDR3 sequences and most-parsimonious VDJ recombination scenarios. In a later analysis, each TCR beta chain was defined by its CDR3 amino acid sequence together with its V-gene family, and reads without a unique V-gene family were excluded. In a later analysis, several hundred highly shared, low-generation-probability nucleotide sequences were removed to address suspected cross-contamination and a sequencing artifact. A later analysis calculated a clonal expansion index for each public chain from normalized within-repertoire ranks of inferred template counts. A later analysis computed generation probabilities with a VDJ recombination model fitted to out-of-frame rearrangements, and checked the results against IGoR. In a later analysis, hypergeometric tests were used to score TCR-TCR, TCR-HLA and TCR-CMV co-occurrence, with a repertoire-size bias correction applied to TCR pairs. In a later analysis, false discovery rates were estimated by permuting HLA or CMV assignments 20 times. In a later analysis, co-occurring TCRs were grouped with DBSCAN, and TCRdist sequence similarity was added when clustering was performed within HLA-allele-positive subsets. Repertoires with fewer than 30,000 or more than 120,000 public chains, plus five repertoires with anomalous nucleotide sharing, were excluded from co-occurrence clustering. Held by TCRdb, this immuneACCESS table contains in-frame sequences only and omits some clones. Under half of the omission traces to an unresolved V gene where checked; the cause of the rest is unknown. V and J calls and clone size are as listed in that table; D and trimming were resolved from the DNA. The sample table contains about 160,000 clones; only one count was recorded for over 60% of them. More than 0.75% of the sample lies in the top ten.

As encoded in the germline V gene, CDR1 is SGHTA while CDR2 is FQGNSA. The CDR3 runs 15 amino acids, cysteine and phenylalanine included. Just the 45-base CDR3 DNA is kept, in frame starting at base 1. V is reduced by 2 bases and J by 0 bases, leaving a spacing of 9 bases between them. As regards this clone: Its antigen specificity is not known. It has no much larger one-base neighbor in the sample; base qualities were not kept.

The rearrangement joined TRBV7-2 to TRBJ2-3; the D gene is unclear. Sequences were obtained from PBMCs. The clonotype originates from a woman in her forties or fifties in good health and CMV-seropositive. The CDR3 region reads CASSLQAISTDTQYF. At the DNA level, the sequence is TGTGCCAGCAGCTTACAGGCTATTAGCACAGATACGCAGTATTTT.